Shown below are 8 T cell receptor beta chains from a single sample sequenced in a study of CD8+ T cells in alopecia areata. In each case, RNA was isolated and then reverse transcribed into cDNA as the sequencing template. The method was immunoSEQ multiplex PCR; TCRdb's version includes in-frame clones alone and lacks a portion of them. The sample records around 170,000 clones, approximately 50% being singletons. Treatment meaning: oral pan-JAK inhibitor, 5-10 mg twice daily. The sample was CD8+ T cells sorted from blood, taken at roughly week 53, from a patient treated with tofacitinib. These TCRs come from a human donor with alopecia areata.

V and J are TRBV13 and TRBJ1-4; 9 bases map to TRBD1. The CDR3 runs 15 residues. Germline lookup yields CDR1 PRHDT and CDR2 FYEKMQ (reference sequence). V was clipped by 3 bases and J by 5 bases; unmatched bases: 4. CDR3 protein: CASSFAGQGNEKLFF. DNA for the CDR3: TGTGCCAGCAGCTTTGCGGGACAGGGAAATGAAAAACTGTTTTTT.

Turning to this clone: This specimen includes other DNA sequences encoding the same CDR3. The CDR3 DNA sequence: TGCGCCAGCAGCCAGGACAGGGAGGGCACTGAAGCTTTCTTT. Its protein is CASSQDREGTEAFF. The genes are TRBV4-1 and TRBJ1-1; the match to TRBD1 covers 8 bases. The CDR3 runs 14 residues. Losses at the gene ends were 3 bases for V and 4 bases for J; bases not matched to a gene: 4. The germline CDR1 and CDR2 sequences are MGHRA and YSYEKL.

The rearrangement joins TRBV30 to TRBJ1-1, with D maybe TRBD1 (6 bases). The germline CDR1 and CDR2 sequences are GTSNPN and SVGIG (reference sequence). V dropped 2 bases and J dropped 4 bases, with 17 bases sitting between them. CDR3 length equals 15 residues. The CDR3 here is CAWSPLRGGFTEAFF. CDR3 nucleotide sequence: TGTGCCTGGAGTCCACTGAGGGGGGGCTTCACTGAAGCTTTCTTT.

A few counts support this clone. The CDR3 loop is CASSKSLGPGELFF. The CDR3 nucleotides read TGTGCCAGCAGTAAATCTCTGGGCCCCGGGGAGCTGTTTTTT. This sequence joins TRBV7-9 and TRBJ2-2; no clear D gene. Germline-derived CDR1 and CDR2 are SEHNR and FQNEAQ (reference sequence). The CDR3 has 14 amino acids. V was cut by 6 bases and J by 6 bases, with 14 bases left in between.

The chain uses TRBV7-9 and TRBJ1-2; D possibly corresponds to TRBD1 (5 bases). In germline, CDR1 is SEHNR, CDR2 FQNEAQ (reference sequence). The length of the CDR3 is 15 residues. Trimming left V 4 bases short and J 6 bases short, with 18 bases between. CDR3 protein: CASSSTSGGEDGYTF. CDR3 DNA: TGTGCCAGCAGCTCAACCAGTGGGGGGGAGGATGGCTACACCTTC.

This clone was counted a few times. This chain joins TRBV6-5 and TRBJ2-2; TRBD2 is a possible D gene (6 bases). V dropped 5 bases and J dropped 5 bases, with 15 bases sitting between them. Germline V gene sequence: CDR1 MNHEY, CDR2 SVGAGI. The CDR3 is 15 residues long. CDR3 sequence reads: CASSPGGARTGELFF. CDR3 sequence (DNA): TGTGCCAGCAGTCCCGGAGGGGCGAGAACCGGGGAGCTGTTTTTT.

This chain links TRBV30 with TRBJ1-4; D is uncertain. This CDR3 spans 15 amino acids. The V gene lost 8 bases and the J gene lost 2 bases, with 18 bases spanning the gap. Germline assignment: CDR1 GTSNPN and CDR2 SVGIG (reference sequence). The CDR3 region has the DNA TGTGCCACCCGAGGAGGACGAGGGACTAATGAAAAACTGTTTTTT. Its translation is CATRGGRGTNEKLFF.

V is TRBV18 and J is TRBJ2-7, with unresolved D. Per the germline V gene, CDR1 is KGHSH and CDR2 is LQKENI. The CDR3 has 15 amino acids. Trimming stripped 2 bases from V and 5 bases from J, with 16 bases between. For the CDR3, the DNA is TGTGCCAGCTCACCAGGCCGGGTAAGGTTTCACGAGCAGTACTTC. Translated: CASSPGRVRFHEQYF.